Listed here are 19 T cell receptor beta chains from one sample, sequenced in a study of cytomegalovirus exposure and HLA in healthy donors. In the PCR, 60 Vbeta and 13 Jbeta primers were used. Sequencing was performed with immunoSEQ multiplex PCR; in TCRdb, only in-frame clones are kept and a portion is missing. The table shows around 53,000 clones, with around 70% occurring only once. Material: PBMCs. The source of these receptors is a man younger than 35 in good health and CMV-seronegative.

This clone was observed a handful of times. In nucleotides, the CDR3 is TGTGCCAGCAGGGCGACTAGCGGGATGAAGCAGTTCTTC. Encoded protein: CASRATSGMKQFF. V usage is TRBV2 and J usage is TRBJ2-1; 11 bases match TRBD2. V gave up 6 bases and J gave up 11 bases; unmatched junction bases: 6. The germline gives CDR1 SNHLY, CDR2 FYNNEI. This CDR3 spans 13 amino acids.

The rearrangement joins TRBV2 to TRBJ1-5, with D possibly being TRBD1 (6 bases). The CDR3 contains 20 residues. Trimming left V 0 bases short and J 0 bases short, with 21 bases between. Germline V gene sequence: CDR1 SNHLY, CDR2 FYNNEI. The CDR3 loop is CASSEALPGGDLYSNQPQHF. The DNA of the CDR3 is TGTGCCAGCAGTGAAGCGCTTCCGGGGGGCGATCTCTATAGCAATCAGCCCCAGCATTTT. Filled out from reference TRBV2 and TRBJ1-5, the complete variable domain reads EPEVTQTPSHQVTQMGQEVILRCVPISNHLYFYWYRQILGQKVEFLVSFYNNEISEKSEIFDDQFSVERPDGSNFTLKIRSTKLEDSAMYFCASSEALPGGDLYSNQPQHFGDGTRLSIL.

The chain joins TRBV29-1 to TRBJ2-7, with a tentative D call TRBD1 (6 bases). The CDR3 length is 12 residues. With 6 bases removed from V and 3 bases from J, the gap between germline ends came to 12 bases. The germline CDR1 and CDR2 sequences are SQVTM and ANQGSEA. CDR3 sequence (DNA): TGCAGCGTCCGTACAGGGTACTACGAGCAGTACTTC. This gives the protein CSVRTGYYEQYF.

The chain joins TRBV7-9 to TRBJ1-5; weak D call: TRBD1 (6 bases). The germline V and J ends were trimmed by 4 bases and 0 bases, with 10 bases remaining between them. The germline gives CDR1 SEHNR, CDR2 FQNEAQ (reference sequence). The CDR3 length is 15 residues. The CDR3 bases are TGTGCCAGCAGCTCATCAGGGGTTAGCAATCAGCCCCAGCATTTT. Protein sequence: CASSSSGVSNQPQHF.

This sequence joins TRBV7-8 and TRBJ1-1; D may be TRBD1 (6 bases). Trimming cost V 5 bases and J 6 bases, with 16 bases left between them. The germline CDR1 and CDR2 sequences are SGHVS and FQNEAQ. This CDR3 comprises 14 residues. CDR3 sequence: CASSPRTAGAEAFF. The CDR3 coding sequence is TGTGCCAGCAGCCCCAGGACAGCTGGGGCTGAAGCTTTCTTT.

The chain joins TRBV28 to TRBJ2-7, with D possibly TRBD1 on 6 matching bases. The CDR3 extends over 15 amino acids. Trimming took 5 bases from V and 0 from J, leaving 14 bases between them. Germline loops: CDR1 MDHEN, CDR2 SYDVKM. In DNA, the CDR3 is TGTGCCAGCAGTCTTGAGGACAGAAGCTCCTACGAGCAGTACTTC. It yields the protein CASSLEDRSSYEQYF.

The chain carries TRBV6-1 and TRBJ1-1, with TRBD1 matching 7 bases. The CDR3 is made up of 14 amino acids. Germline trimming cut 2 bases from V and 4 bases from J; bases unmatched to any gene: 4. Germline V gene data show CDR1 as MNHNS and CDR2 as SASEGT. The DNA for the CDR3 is TGTGCCAGCAGTGAAACGGCAGGGGGCACTGAAGCTTTCTTT. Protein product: CASSETAGGTEAFF.

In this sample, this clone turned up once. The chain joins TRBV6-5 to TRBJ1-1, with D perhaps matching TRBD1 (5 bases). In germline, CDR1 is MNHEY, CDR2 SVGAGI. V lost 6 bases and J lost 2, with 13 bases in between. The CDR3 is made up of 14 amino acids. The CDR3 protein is CASRSQTDNTEAFF. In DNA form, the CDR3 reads TGTGCCAGCAGGAGTCAGACAGATAACACTGAAGCTTTCTTT.

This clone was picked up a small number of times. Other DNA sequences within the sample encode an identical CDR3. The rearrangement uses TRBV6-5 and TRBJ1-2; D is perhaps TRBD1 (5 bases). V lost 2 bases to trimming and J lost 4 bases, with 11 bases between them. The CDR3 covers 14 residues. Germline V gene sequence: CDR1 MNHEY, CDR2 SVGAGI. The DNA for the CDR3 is TGTGCCAGCAGTTACGGGGGAGGCGGCTATGGCTACACCTTC. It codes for CASSYGGGGYGYTF.

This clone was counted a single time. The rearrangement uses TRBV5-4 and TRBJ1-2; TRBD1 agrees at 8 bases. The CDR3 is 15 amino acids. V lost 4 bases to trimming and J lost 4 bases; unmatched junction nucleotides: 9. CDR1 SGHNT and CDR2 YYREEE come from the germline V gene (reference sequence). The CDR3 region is CASSPTGGESYGYTF. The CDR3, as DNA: TGTGCCAGCAGCCCAACAGGGGGGGAGAGCTATGGCTACACCTTC.

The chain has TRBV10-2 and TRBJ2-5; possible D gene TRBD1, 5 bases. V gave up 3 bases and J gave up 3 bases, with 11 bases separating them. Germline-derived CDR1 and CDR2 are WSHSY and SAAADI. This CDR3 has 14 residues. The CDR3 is CASSEAGIKETQYF. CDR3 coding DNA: TGCGCCAGCAGTGAAGCAGGGATAAAAGAGACCCAGTACTTC.

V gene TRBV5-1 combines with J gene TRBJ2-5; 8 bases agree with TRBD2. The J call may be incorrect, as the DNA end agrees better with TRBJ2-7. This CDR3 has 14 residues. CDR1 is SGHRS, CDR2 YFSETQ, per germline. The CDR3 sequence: CASSLGGLAYEQYF. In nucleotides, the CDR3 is TGCGCCAGCAGCTTGGGGGGACTAGCCTACGAGCAGTACTTC.

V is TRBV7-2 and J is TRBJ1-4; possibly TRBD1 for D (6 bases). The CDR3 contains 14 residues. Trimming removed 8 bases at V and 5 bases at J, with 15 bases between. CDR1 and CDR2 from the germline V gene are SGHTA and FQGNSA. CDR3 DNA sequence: TGTGCCAGCCGACGCTGGGACACCAATGAAAAACTGTTTTTT. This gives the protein CASRRWDTNEKLFF.

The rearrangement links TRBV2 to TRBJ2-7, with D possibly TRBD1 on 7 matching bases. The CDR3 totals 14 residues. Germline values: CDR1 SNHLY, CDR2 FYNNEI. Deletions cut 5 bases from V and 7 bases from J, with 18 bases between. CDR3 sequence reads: CASSSGGGPAEQYF. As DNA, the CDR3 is TGTGCCAGCAGTTCAGGGGGAGGACCCGCGGAGCAGTACTTC.

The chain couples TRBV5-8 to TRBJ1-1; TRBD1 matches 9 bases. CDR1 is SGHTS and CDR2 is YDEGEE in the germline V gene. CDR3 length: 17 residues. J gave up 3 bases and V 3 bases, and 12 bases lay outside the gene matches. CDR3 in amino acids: CASSSMGQGEEDTEAFF. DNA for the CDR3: TGTGCCAGCAGCTCGATGGGACAGGGCGAGGAGGACACTGAAGCTTTCTTT.

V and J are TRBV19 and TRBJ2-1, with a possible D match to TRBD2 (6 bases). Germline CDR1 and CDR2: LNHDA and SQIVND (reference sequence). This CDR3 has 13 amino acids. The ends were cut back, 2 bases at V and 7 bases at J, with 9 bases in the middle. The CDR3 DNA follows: TGTGCCAGTAGTATATCGAGCGGGAATGAGCAGTTCTTC. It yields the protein CASSISSGNEQFF.

The CDR3 reads CASSSTAISNTEAFF. CDR3 nucleotide sequence: TGTGCCAGCAGCTCGACAGCGATCTCAAACACTGAAGCTTTCTTT. The V and J genes are TRBV7-6 and TRBJ1-1; TRBD1 might be the D (5 bases). The V and J ends lost 4 bases and 2 bases respectively, with 14 bases between them. Germline V gene data show CDR1 as SGHVS and CDR2 as FNYEAQ. The CDR3 is 15 amino acids.

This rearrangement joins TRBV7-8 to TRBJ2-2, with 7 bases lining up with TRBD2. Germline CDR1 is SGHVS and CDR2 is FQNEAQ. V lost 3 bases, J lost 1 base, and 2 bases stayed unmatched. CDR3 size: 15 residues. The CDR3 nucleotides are TGTGCCAGCAGCTTGACGGGAGGGAACACCGGGGAGCTGTTTTTT. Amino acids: CASSLTGGNTGELFF.

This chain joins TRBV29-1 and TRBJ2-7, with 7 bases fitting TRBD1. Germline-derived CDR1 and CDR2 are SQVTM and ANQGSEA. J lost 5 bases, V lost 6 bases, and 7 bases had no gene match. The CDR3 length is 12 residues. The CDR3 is CSVGQGVNEQYF. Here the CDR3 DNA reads TGCAGCGTGGGGCAGGGGGTGAACGAGCAGTACTTC.